This T cell receptor (beta chain) originates from a study of blood T cell repertoires in COVID-19. The CDR3 extends over 13 amino acids. Trimming removed 6 bases from V and 9 bases from J, with 17 bases in between. Original data processing: Amplified reference gene primers provided the basis for estimating nucleated cell counts. Generated by immunoSEQ multiplex PCR, the TCRdb table keeps only in-frame clones and is missing some. V and J calls and clone size are copied from that table; D and trimming were computed from the DNA. Of approximately 250,000 clones in the sample, around 88% were seen once. Those who participated ranged in age from about 18 to 95 years and resided in approximately 26 US areas.

The sample taken for sequencing was PBMCs or T cells enriched from blood (not recorded which). This chain connects TRBV12-3 or TRBV12-4 to TRBJ2-5, with a tentative D call TRBD1 (7 bases). The TCR originated in a woman in her forties with acute COVID-19. The CDR3 nucleotides are TGTGCCAGCAGCCCATCAGGGGGGATGGCCCAGTACTTC. This translates into CASSPSGGMAQYF.